The T cell receptor (beta chain) under discussion was sequenced for a study of shared clonotypes between healthy human individuals. CDR1 is SEHNR and CDR2 is FQNEAQ in the germline V gene (reference sequence). Trimming stripped 3 bases from V and 0 bases from J, with 13 bases between. The CDR3 totals 16 residues. The unsorted PBMC replicate PCRs were performed with about 300 ng DNA, 25,000 to 30,000 T cell genomes. The data were produced by immunoSEQ multiplex PCR, yet TCRdb's version contains in-frame clones alone and is incomplete. Here the sample spans about half a million clones, about 80% being singletons. All of the donors resided in Nashville, Tennessee, and each was a Caucasian adult.

This chain joins TRBV7-9 and TRBJ2-3; perhaps TRBD2 as D (5 bases). Input material: PBMCs. The sequence came from a middle-aged woman in good health. Some clones in this sample may be carry-over from other donors' samples. The CDR3 DNA is TGTGCCAGCAGCTTCCGGACTCCCCTCAGCACAGATACGCAGTATTTT. It is translated as CASSFRTPLSTDTQYF.